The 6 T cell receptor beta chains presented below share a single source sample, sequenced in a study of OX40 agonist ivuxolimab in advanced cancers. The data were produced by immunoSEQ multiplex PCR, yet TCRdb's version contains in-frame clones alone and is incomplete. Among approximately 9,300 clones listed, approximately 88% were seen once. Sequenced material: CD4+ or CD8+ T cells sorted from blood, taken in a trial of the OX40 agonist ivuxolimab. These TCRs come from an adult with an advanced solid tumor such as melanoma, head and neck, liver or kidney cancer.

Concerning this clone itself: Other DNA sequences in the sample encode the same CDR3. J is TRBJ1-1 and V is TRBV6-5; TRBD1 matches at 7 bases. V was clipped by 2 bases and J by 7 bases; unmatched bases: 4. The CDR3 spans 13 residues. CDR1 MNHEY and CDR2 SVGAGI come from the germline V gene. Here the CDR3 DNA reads TGTGCCAGCAGTTACAACGACAGGGTTGAAGCTTTCTTT. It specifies CASSYNDRVEAFF.

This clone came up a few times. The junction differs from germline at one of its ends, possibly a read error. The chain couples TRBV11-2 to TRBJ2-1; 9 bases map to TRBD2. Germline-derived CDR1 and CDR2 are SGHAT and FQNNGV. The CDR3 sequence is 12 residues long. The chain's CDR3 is CASSAFSGRGVF. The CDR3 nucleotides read TGTGCCAGCAGCGCCTTTAGCGGGAGAGGGGTCTTC.

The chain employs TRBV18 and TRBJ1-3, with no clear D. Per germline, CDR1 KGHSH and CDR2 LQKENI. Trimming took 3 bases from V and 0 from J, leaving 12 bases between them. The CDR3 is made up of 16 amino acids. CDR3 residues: CASSPETRSSGNTIYF. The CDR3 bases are TGTGCCAGCTCACCCGAGACCCGTAGCTCTGGAAACACCATATATTTT.

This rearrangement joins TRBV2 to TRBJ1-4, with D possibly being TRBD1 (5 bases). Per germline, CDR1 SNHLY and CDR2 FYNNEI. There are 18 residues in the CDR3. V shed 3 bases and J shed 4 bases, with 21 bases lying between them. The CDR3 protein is CASSEPPVGGAFNEKLFF. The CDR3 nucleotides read TGTGCCAGCAGTGAGCCCCCAGTAGGAGGGGCCTTTAATGAAAAACTGTTTTTT.

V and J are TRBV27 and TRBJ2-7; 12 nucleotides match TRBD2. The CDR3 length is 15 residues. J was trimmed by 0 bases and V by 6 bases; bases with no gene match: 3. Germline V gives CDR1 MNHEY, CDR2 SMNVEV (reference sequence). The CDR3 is CASRRTSGTSYEQYF. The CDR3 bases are TGTGCCAGCAGACGGACTAGCGGGACCTCCTACGAGCAGTACTTC.

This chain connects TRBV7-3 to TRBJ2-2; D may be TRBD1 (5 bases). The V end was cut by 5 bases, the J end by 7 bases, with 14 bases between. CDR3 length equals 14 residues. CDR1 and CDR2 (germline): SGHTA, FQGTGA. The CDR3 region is CASSLNNRLGELFF. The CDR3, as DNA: TGTGCCAGCAGCCTCAACAACAGGCTCGGGGAGCTGTTTTTT.